This TCR beta chain is drawn from a study of cytomegalovirus exposure and HLA in healthy donors. Overall study: Roughly 180 million T cells yielded roughly 120 million unique TCR beta sequences, as an earlier analysis found.

The PCR made use of 60 Vbeta and 13 Jbeta primers. The protocol was immunoSEQ multiplex PCR, while the TCRdb copy is restricted to in-frame clones and leaves out a portion. The profile shows about 230,000 clones, approximately 81% of them singletons. Whole-study results and caveats: The authors later found most CMV-associated TCR beta chains appeared HLA-restricted.

Notes on this clone: The antigen remains unidentified.

Sequenced input: PBMCs. This receptor was taken from a girl aged 2-10 years in good health and CMV-seronegative.

The CDR3 region is CASSPARDRGGEQYF. For the CDR3, the DNA is TGTGCCAGCAGCCCTGCCCGGGACAGGGGAGGGGAGCAGTACTTC. The chain recombines TRBV27 with TRBJ2-7; TRBD1 matches 10 bases. Germline V gene data show CDR1 as MNHEY and CDR2 as SMNVEV (reference sequence). CDR3 size: 15 residues. The V gene end was trimmed by 6 bases and the J gene end by 7 bases; junction bases not matched to a gene: 12.